Below are 21 T cell receptor beta chains sequenced from a single sample in a study of T cell clonality in common variable immunodeficiency. Regarding the study as a whole: Fewer deletions and N-nucleotide insertions were reportedly seen in common variable immunodeficiency TCR beta sequences.

Antigens of these TCRs are unknown. Assay: immunoSEQ multiplex PCR; the TCRdb copy retains only in-frame clones and omits some. This repertoire holds about 26,000 clones, and none appear only once. The sequencing input was peripheral blood mononuclear cells. These receptors were obtained from a human donor with common variable immunodeficiency.

This clone was counted many times. The sequenced fragment ends 3 residues before the CDR3 boundary, so the rest is inferred from the germline J gene. V and J are TRBV5-1 and TRBJ2-5; 8 bases agree with TRBD2. This CDR3 has 16 amino acids. J was trimmed by 4 bases and V by 2 bases; bases with no gene match: 10. CDR1 and CDR2 (germline): SGHRS, YFSETQ. The CDR3 loop reads CASSFLGGARGETQYF. The sequenced part of the CDR3 DNA is TGCGCCAGCAGCTTTCTCGGGGGGGCCCGGGGAGAGACC.

This clone was counted between two and nine times. The CDR3 goes on 3 residues after the read ends, and that part is filled in from the germline J gene. The chain uses TRBV5-1 and TRBJ2-7; TRBD1 matches 9 bases. With 2 bases clipped from V and 3 bases from J, the junction kept 6 bases outside the gene matches. The CDR3 has 15 amino acids. Germline CDR1 reads SGHRS; CDR2 reads YFSETQ. CDR3: CASSFGDREFYEQYF. The DNA read from the CDR3 is TGCGCCAGCAGCTTCGGGGACAGGGAGTTCTACGAG.

Details on this clone: The read comes to an end 3 residues before the CDR3 does, leaving the germline J gene to fill in the end. This rearrangement joins TRBV2 to TRBJ2-7, with 13 bases fitting TRBD2. The trim removed 11 bases at V and 1 base at J, leaving 11 bases unmatched. CDR3 length: 16 amino acids. Per the germline V gene, CDR1 is SNHLY and CDR2 is FYNNEI. CDR3: CAGLGLAGPGSYEQYF. The sequenced part of the CDR3 DNA is TGTGCCGGCCTGGGACTAGCGGGGCCGGGTTCCTACGAG.

This clone was found a few times. The read ends 3 residues shy of where the CDR3 ends; the end is completed using the germline J gene. V usage is TRBV7-8 and J usage is TRBJ2-7; D ambiguous. The CDR3 sequence is 13 residues long. Trimming removed 3 bases from V and 4 bases from J, with 10 bases in between. Germline V gene data show CDR1 as SGHVS and CDR2 as FQNEAQ. The sequenced part of the CDR3 DNA is TGTGCCAGCAGCTTTCTTCCAGATTACGAG. It encodes CASSFLPDYE. The entire CDR3 protein reads CASSFLPDYEQYF.

This clone occurred many times. Read sequence stops 3 residues before the CDR3 end, and the germline J gene provides the missing end. The V and J genes are TRBV19 and TRBJ1-1, with 7 bases that match TRBD1. The length of the CDR3 is 16 residues. The germline gives CDR1 LNHDA, CDR2 SQIVND (reference sequence). With 7 bases clipped from V and 2 bases from J, the junction kept 13 bases outside the gene matches. The CDR3 spells CASNKAGTVFNTEAFF. CDR3 bases read: TGTGCCAGTAATAAGGCCGGGACAGTTTTTAACACTGAA.

This clone came up many times. The CDR3 goes on 3 residues after the read ends, and that part is filled in from the germline J gene. V gene TRBV5-1 combines with J gene TRBJ2-7; 7 nucleotides agree with TRBD1. V shed 3 bases and J 3 bases; nucleotides not matched to a gene: 6. Germline V lookup: CDR1 SGHRS, CDR2 YFSETQ. CDR3 size: 14 residues. CDR3 sequence reads: CASSSGQSVYEQYF. Incomplete CDR3 DNA: TGCGCCAGCAGCTCGGGACAGTCCGTCTACGAG.

The sample holds many counts of this clone. The CDR3 end falls 3 residues outside the read, so it is completed with the germline J gene. This chain links TRBV18 with TRBJ1-1; possible D gene TRBD1, 5 bases. Germline CDR1 KGHSH, CDR2 LQKENI. The length of the CDR3 is 14 residues. V was shortened by 4 bases and J by 4 bases, with 13 bases between the two germline ends. This chain's CDR3 is CASSLQGMSTEAFF. The covered CDR3 bases are TGTGCCAGCTCACTTCAGGGCATGAGCACTGAA.

This clone showed up many times. The sequenced fragment ends 3 residues before the CDR3 boundary, so the rest is inferred from the germline J gene. This chain uses TRBV19 with TRBJ2-3, with TRBD1 identical over 8 bases. Looked up from germline, CDR1 is LNHDA and CDR2 is SQIVND (reference sequence). With 5 bases clipped from V and 4 bases from J, the junction kept 8 bases outside the gene matches. This CDR3 contains 15 residues. CDR3: CASSLGQGVSDTQYF. The CDR3 DNA, read in part, is TGTGCCAGTAGTTTAGGACAGGGAGTCTCAGATACG.

The sample holds a few counts of this clone. The read halts 3 residues ahead of the CDR3 end, with the missing end drawn from the germline J gene. The rearrangement joins TRBV19 to TRBJ1-1; the D gene is possibly TRBD1 (5 bases). V dropped 4 bases and J dropped 5 bases, with 20 bases sitting between them. The CDR3 is made up of 16 amino acids. CDR1 is LNHDA, CDR2 SQIVND, per germline (reference sequence). The CDR3 spells CASSRGGRGSWTEAFF. The sequenced CDR3 bases are TGTGCCAGTAGTAGGGGGGGGAGGGGTTCGTGGACTGAA.

This clone has ten or more counts. The read ends 3 residues early relative to the CDR3; the germline J gene fills the gap. This chain connects TRBV20-1 to TRBJ1-2; D may be TRBD1 (5 bases). V lost 3 bases to trimming and J lost 6 bases, with 8 bases between them. CDR1 and CDR2 from the germline V gene are DFQATT and SNEGSKA (reference sequence). There are 11 residues in the CDR3. The CDR3: CSARSGHGYTF. CDR3 DNA (partial): TGCAGTGCTAGGTCAGGGCATGGC.

This clone showed up many times. The CDR3 goes on 3 residues after the read ends, and that part is filled in from the germline J gene. The rearrangement links TRBV6-1 to TRBJ1-5; D is ambiguous. This CDR3 contains 17 residues. The ends were cut back, 2 bases at V and 6 bases at J, with 20 bases in the middle. Germline values: CDR1 MNHNS, CDR2 SASEGT. The part of the CDR3 DNA that was read is TGTGCCAGCAGTGAATTTTTTTTTGAAAAGGTGGCTCAGCCC. This sequence encodes CASSEFFFEKVAQP. The entire CDR3 protein reads CASSEFFFEKVAQPQHF.

This clone was recorded many times. The CDR3 end falls 3 residues outside the read, so it is completed with the germline J gene. The chain recombines TRBV28 with TRBJ2-3; possibly TRBD2 for D (6 bases). The V end was cut by 7 bases, the J end by 1 base, with 18 bases between. In germline, CDR1 is MDHEN, CDR2 SYDVKM. The CDR3 is 16 residues long. Incomplete CDR3 DNA: TGTGCCAGCACCGAAGCGAATTTAGCGGGCACAGATACG. Its translation is CASTEANLAGTDT. The whole CDR3 sequence is CASTEANLAGTDTQYF.

This clone was detected many times. The missing CDR3 end, 3 residues past where the read stops, is filled in from the germline J gene. V usage is TRBV13 and J usage is TRBJ2-2, with D perhaps given as TRBD1 or TRBD2 (6 bases each). The CDR3 contains 15 residues. CDR1 PRHDT and CDR2 FYEKMQ come from the germline V gene (reference sequence). V lost 4 bases and J 3 bases, leaving 12 bases between the germline ends. The CDR3 bases that were read are TGTGCCAGCAGCTGGCCAGGGGAGGACACCGGGGAG. Protein: CASSWPGEDTGE. The entire CDR3 is CASSWPGEDTGELFF.

This clone was counted ten times or more. Coverage ceases 3 residues before the CDR3 finishes, and the germline J gene fills in the end. This chain connects TRBV14 to TRBJ2-3, with 10 bases matching TRBD2. The CDR3 runs to 19 residues. Germline V gene data show CDR1 as SGHDN and CDR2 as FVKESK. V trimming: 1 base; J trimming: 0 bases; junction bases outside the gene matches: 10. The covered CDR3 bases are TGTGCCAGCAGCCAAGGCAGCGGGAGGGCCCGGGTCAGCACAGATACG. This sequence encodes CASSQGSGRARVSTDT. The complete CDR3 reads CASSQGSGRARVSTDTQYF. Complete variable domain (other parts from reference TRBV14 and TRBJ2-3): EAGVTQFPSHSVIEKGQTVTLRCDPISGHDNLYWYRRVMGKEIKFLLHFVKESKQDESGMPNNRFLAERTGGTYSTLKVQPAELEDSGVYFCASSQGSGRARVSTDTQYFGPGTRLTVL.

This clone was seen ten or more times. The read stops 3 residues short of the end of the CDR3; the missing end is completed from the germline J gene. This sequence joins TRBV27 and TRBJ2-1; 7 bases map to TRBD1. Germline CDR1 reads MNHEY; CDR2 reads SMNVEV (reference sequence). This CDR3 is built from 14 residues. V gave up 4 bases and J gave up 6 bases; unmatched junction bases: 6. The CDR3 sequence: CASSYPGQSNEQFF. The part of the CDR3 DNA that was read is TGTGCCAGCAGTTATCCGGGACAGTCCAATGAG.

This clone has just a few counts. The sequence runs out 3 residues before the end of the CDR3; the remainder is reconstructed from the germline J gene. V usage is TRBV19 and J usage is TRBJ2-1; 7 nucleotides align to TRBD1. V trimming: 2 bases; J trimming: 6 bases; junction bases outside the gene matches: 7. Germline CDR1 reads LNHDA; CDR2 reads SQIVND (reference sequence). The CDR3 is 15 residues long. The CDR3 reads CASSIRLAGGNEQFF. Incomplete CDR3 DNA: TGTGCCAGTAGTATAAGGTTGGCAGGGGGCAATGAG.

This clone was observed many times. The CDR3 end is not reached by the read, which stops 3 residues before it; the germline J gene fills it in. The sample has other DNA sequences that encode this CDR3 too. The chain couples TRBV6-2 or TRBV6-3 to TRBJ2-7; 8 positions agree with TRBD2. CDR3 length: 13 amino acids. The germline CDR1 and CDR2 sequences are MNHEY and SVGEGT. V lost 8 bases to trimming and J lost 4 bases; unmatched junction nucleotides: 7. CDR3 DNA, as far as it was read: TGTGCCAGCGGATCGGGGGGGCCTTACGAG. Protein product: CASGSGGPYE. In full, the CDR3 is CASGSGGPYEQYF.

With regard to this clone: From the germline J gene comes the end of the CDR3, since the read stops 3 residues before it. This chain uses TRBV11-2 with TRBJ2-7; D gene uncertain. V was cut by 4 bases and J by 2 bases, with 15 bases left in between. The CDR3 has 15 residues. Germline V gives CDR1 SGHAT, CDR2 FQNNGV. CDR3 bases read: TGTGCCAGCAGCTCCCCCCGGGTTTCCACCTACGAG. This sequence encodes CASSSPRVSTYE. The entire CDR3 protein is CASSSPRVSTYEQYF.

This clone occurred many times. The read ends 3 residues early relative to the CDR3; the germline J gene fills the gap. The chain employs TRBV30 and TRBJ2-7; maybe TRBD1 (5 bases). Germline-derived CDR1 and CDR2 are GTSNPN and SVGIG (reference sequence). Trimming took 2 bases from V and 2 from J, leaving 19 bases between them. The CDR3 has 16 amino acids. The part of the CDR3 DNA that was read is TGTGCCTGGAGTACGACCCGTCCCCAACAGGCCTACGAG. Translating it yields CAWSTTRPQQAYE. The whole CDR3 region reads CAWSTTRPQQAYEQYF.

This clone was counted many times. Sequencing ends 3 residues short of the CDR3 end; the germline J gene provides the rest. The chain joins TRBV18 to TRBJ1-5; 8 bases line up with TRBD1. The V gene's germline CDR1 is KGHSH and CDR2 LQKENI. The CDR3 spans 16 residues. V shed 2 bases, J shed 2 bases, and the junction held 5 bases outside the gene matches. The part of the CDR3 DNA that was read is TGTGCCAGCTCACCAAACGGACAGGGCGGCAATCAGCCC. Translation gives CASSPNGQGGNQP. The whole CDR3 is CASSPNGQGGNQPQHF. Looking up the rest from reference TRBV18 and TRBJ1-5 gives the full variable domain: NAGVMQNPRHLVRRRGQEARLRCSPMKGHSHVYWYRQLPEEGLKFMVYLQKENIIDESGMPKERFSAEFPKEGPSILRIQQVVRGDSAAYFCASSPNGQGGNQPQHFGDGTRLSIL.

This clone was seen a handful of times. The missing CDR3 end, 3 residues past where the read stops, is filled in from the germline J gene. This chain links TRBV2 with TRBJ1-4; D is possibly TRBD1 (5 bases). Per the germline V gene, CDR1 is SNHLY and CDR2 is FYNNEI. The CDR3 runs 12 residues. The CDR3: CASSSTGNELFF. Incomplete CDR3 DNA: TGTGCCAGCAGTTCAACAGGCAATGAA.